A selection of T cell receptor beta chains follows, all from one sample in a study of T cell changes during pregnancy in multiple sclerosis. Assay: immunoSEQ multiplex PCR; the TCRdb copy retains only in-frame clones and omits some. In the table there are approximately 71,000 clones, roughly 92% of which are singletons. The sequencing here drew on peripheral blood, taken in the second trimester of pregnancy. All receptors come from a female donor with multiple sclerosis, enrolled in a pregnancy study. The CDR3 runs from the conserved cysteine through the conserved F or W. Each record gives: J gene, CDR3 length, D gene, clone size, V gene, CDR3 protein, CDR3 DNA. A D gene is named only where the DNA matches it firmly. The listing skips clone size in some rows; elsewhere it reads once, few, many or a size class.

TRBJ2-7,15,TRBD1,NA,TRBV27,CASSPEGQGSYEQYF,TGTGCCAGCAGTCCCGAGGGACAGGGATCTTACGAGCAGTACTTC
TRBJ2-2,15,NA,NA,TRBV25-1,CASSFRQFGTGELFF,TGTGCCAGCAGTTTTAGACAGTTCGGGACCGGGGAGCTGTTTTTT
TRBJ1-1,17,TRBD1,NA,TRBV2,CASSRGQGAGSNTEAFF,TGTGCCAGCAGCCGAGGACAGGGGGCGGGCAGCAACACTGAAGCTTTCTTT
TRBJ2-1,15,NA,NA,TRBV19,CASSDSSEVYNEQFF,TGTGCCAGTAGTGATAGTAGCGAGGTTTACAATGAGCAGTTCTTC
TRBJ2-1,13,TRBD2,few,TRBV7-3,CASSATSNNEQFF,TGTGCCAGCAGCGCGACTAGCAACAATGAGCAGTTCTTC
TRBJ2-1,15,TRBD2,NA,TRBV7-2,CASSTGLAGYNEQFF,TGTGCCAGCAGCACGGGACTAGCGGGATACAATGAGCAGTTCTTC
TRBJ2-2,15,NA,once,TRBV6-1,CASRGLQGNTGELFF,TGTGCCAGCAGAGGGTTACAGGGGAACACCGGGGAGCTGTTTTTT
TRBJ2-7,12,NA,NA,TRBV28,CASTSAGYEQYF,TGTGCCAGCACTTCCGCAGGGTACGAGCAGTACTTC
TRBJ2-5,15,NA,NA,TRBV9,CASSVIASHQETQYF,TGTGCCAGCAGCGTAATAGCTAGCCACCAAGAGACCCAGTACTTC
TRBJ2-1,16,NA,NA,TRBV13,CASSSPPTWGVSEQFF,TGTGCCAGCAGCTCCCCCCCCACGTGGGGGGTCAGTGAGCAGTTCTTC
TRBJ1-1,13,TRBD1,NA,TRBV19,CASINRGDTEAFF,TGTGCCAGTATAAACAGGGGGGACACTGAAGCTTTCTTT
TRBJ1-1,14,NA,few,TRBV19,CASSIEGFRFEAFF,TGTGCCAGTAGTATAGAAGGTTTCAGGTTCGAAGCTTTCTTT
TRBJ1-2,15,TRBD1,NA,TRBV7-8,CASSLEDRDSGGYTF,TGTGCCAGCAGCTTAGAGGACCGGGACAGTGGGGGCTACACCTTC
TRBJ2-7,13,NA,NA,TRBV19,CASSRQPSYEQYF,TGTGCCAGTAGTAGACAACCTTCCTACGAGCAGTACTTC
TRBJ1-3,15,NA,NA,TRBV7-3,CASSSSGTPGNTIYF,TGTGCCAGCAGCTCCTCGGGAACACCTGGAAACACCATATATTTT
TRBJ2-5,11,NA,NA,TRBV2,CASSLRSTQYF,TGTGCCAGCAGCCTTAGGAGTACCCAGTACTTC
TRBJ2-1,17,NA,once,TRBV5-1,CASSLVGGIPSYNEQFF,TGCGCCAGCAGCTTGGTGGGCGGGATCCCCTCCTACAATGAGCAGTTCTTC
TRBJ1-6,19,NA,NA,TRBV4-3,CASSQGLAAQSSYNSPLHF,TGCGCCAGCAGCCAAGGGCTCGCGGCCCAGAGCTCCTATAATTCACCCCTCCACTTT
TRBJ1-2,14,NA,NA,TRBV23-1,CASNPAGRDYGYTF,TGCGCCAGCAATCCAGCGGGACGCGACTATGGCTACACCTTC
TRBJ1-4,15,TRBD1,NA,TRBV4-1,CASSPIDRESEKLFF,TGCGCCAGCAGCCCGATTGACAGGGAAAGTGAAAAACTGTTTTTT
TRBJ1-1,14,TRBD1,NA,TRBV6-1,CASSYRGGNTEAFF,TGTGCCAGCTCCTACAGGGGAGGGAACACTGAAGCTTTCTTT
TRBJ2-2,16,TRBD1,NA,TRBV11-2,CASSFFWDSSTGELFF,TGTGCCAGCAGTTTTTTTTGGGACAGTAGCACCGGGGAGCTGTTTTTT
TRBJ1-4,14,NA,NA,TRBV2,CASKPELGSEKLFF,TGTGCCAGCAAGCCAGAACTAGGGAGTGAAAAACTGTTTTTT
TRBJ1-1,13,NA,NA,TRBV6-4,CASSYGERTEAFF,TGTGCCAGCAGTTATGGGGAGAGGACTGAAGCTTTCTTT
TRBJ2-1,13,NA,NA,TRBV5-1,CASTQGGVNEQFF,TGCGCCAGCACACAGGGAGGGGTCAATGAGCAGTTCTTC
TRBJ1-1,13,NA,NA,TRBV7-9,CASSLTGYTEAFF,TGTGCCAGCAGCCTCACAGGGTACACTGAAGCTTTCTTT
TRBJ2-1,15,TRBD2,few,TRBV30,CAWQSTGLAEREQFF,TGTGCCTGGCAAAGCACGGGACTAGCGGAACGAGAGCAGTTCTTC
TRBJ1-1,11,NA,NA,TRBV27,CASQKNTEAFF,TGTGCCAGTCAAAAGAACACTGAAGCTTTCTTT
TRBJ2-3,11,NA,NA,TRBV7-3,CASSEGDTQYF,TGTGCCAGCAGCGAGGGAGATACGCAGTATTTT
TRBJ2-7,14,NA,NA,TRBV11-2,CASSFDRAHYEQYF,TGTGCCAGCAGCTTCGACAGAGCACATTACGAGCAGTACTTC
TRBJ2-1,17,TRBD2,NA,TRBV2,CASSEDSTSGTYNEQFF,TGTGCCAGCAGTGAAGATAGTACTAGCGGCACCTACAATGAGCAGTTCTTC
TRBJ2-1,15,TRBD1,NA,TRBV29-1,CSVALGQNPYNEQFF,TGCAGCGTCGCCCTGGGACAGAACCCCTACAATGAGCAGTTCTTC
TRBJ2-5,14,NA,NA,TRBV7-9,CASNKLEGQETQYF,TGTGCCAGCAACAAACTGGAGGGACAAGAGACCCAGTACTTC
TRBJ2-7,13,TRBD1,NA,TRBV28,CASGDSLSYEQYF,TGTGCCAGCGGGGACAGTCTCTCCTACGAGCAGTACTTC
TRBJ2-1,17,NA,NA,TRBV5-1,CASSFGQIEPYYNEQFF,TGCGCCAGCAGCTTTGGACAAATAGAACCCTACTACAATGAGCAGTTCTTC
TRBJ1-3,16,NA,NA,TRBV11-3,CASSRNRELSGNTIYF,TGTGCCAGCAGCAGAAACAGGGAACTGTCTGGAAACACCATATATTTT
TRBJ2-5,14,NA,NA,TRBV7-7,CASSPSTVQETQYF,TGTGCCAGCAGCCCTAGCACAGTCCAAGAGACCCAGTACTTC
TRBJ2-3,14,NA,NA,TRBV27,CASSYRTDTDTQYF,TGTGCCAGCAGTTATAGGACAGACACAGATACGCAGTATTTT
TRBJ2-5,14,NA,NA,TRBV27,CASSLLANQETQYF,TGTGCCAGCAGTTTATTAGCCAACCAAGAGACCCAGTACTTC
TRBJ2-7,19,TRBD2,NA,TRBV5-5,CASSLASGTSGRSSYEQYF,TGTGCCAGCTCGCTTGCATCCGGGACTAGCGGGAGATCGTCCTACGAGCAGTACTTC
TRBJ2-3,14,TRBD2,NA,TRBV5-6,CASSLAGGADTQYF,TGTGCCAGCAGCTTGGCGGGGGGGGCAGATACGCAGTATTTT